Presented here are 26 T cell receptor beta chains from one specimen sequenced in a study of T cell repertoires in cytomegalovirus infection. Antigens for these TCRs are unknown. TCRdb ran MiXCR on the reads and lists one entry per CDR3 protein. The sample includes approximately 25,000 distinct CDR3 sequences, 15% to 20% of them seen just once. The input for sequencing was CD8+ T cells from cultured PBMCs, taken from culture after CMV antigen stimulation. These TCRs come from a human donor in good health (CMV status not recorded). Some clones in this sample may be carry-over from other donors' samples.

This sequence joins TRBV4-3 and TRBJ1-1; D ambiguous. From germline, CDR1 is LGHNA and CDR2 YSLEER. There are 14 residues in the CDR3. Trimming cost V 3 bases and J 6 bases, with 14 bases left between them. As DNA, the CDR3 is TGCGCCAGCAGCCACACGACCCGTAGGGCTGAAGCTTTCTTT. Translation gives CASSHTTRRAEAFF.

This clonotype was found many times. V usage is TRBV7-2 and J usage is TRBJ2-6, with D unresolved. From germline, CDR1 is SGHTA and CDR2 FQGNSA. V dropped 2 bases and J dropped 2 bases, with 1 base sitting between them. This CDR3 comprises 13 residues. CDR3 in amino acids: CASSLPGANVLTF. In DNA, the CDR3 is TGTGCCAGCAGCTTACCTGGGGCCAACGTCCTGACTTTC. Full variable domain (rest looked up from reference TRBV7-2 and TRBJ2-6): GAGVSQSPSNKVTEKGKDVELRCDPISGHTALYWYRQSLGQGLEFLIYFQGNSAPDKSGLPSDRFSAERTGGSVSTLTIQRTQQEDSAVYLCASSLPGANVLTFGAGSRLTVL.

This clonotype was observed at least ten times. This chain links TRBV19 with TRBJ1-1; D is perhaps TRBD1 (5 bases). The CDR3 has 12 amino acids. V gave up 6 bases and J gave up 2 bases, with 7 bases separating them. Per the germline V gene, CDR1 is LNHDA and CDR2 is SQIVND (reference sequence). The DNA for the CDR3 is TGTGCCAGTAGCAGGGCAAACACTGAAGCTTTCTTT. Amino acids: CASSRANTEAFF.

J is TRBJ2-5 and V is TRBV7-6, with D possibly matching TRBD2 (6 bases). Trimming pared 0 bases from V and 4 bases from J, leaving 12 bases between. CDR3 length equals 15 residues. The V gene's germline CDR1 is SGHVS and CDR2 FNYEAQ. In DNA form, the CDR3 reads TGTGCCAGCAGCTTAGCGGCGGGGCTCGGAGAGACCCAGTACTTC. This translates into CASSLAAGLGETQYF.

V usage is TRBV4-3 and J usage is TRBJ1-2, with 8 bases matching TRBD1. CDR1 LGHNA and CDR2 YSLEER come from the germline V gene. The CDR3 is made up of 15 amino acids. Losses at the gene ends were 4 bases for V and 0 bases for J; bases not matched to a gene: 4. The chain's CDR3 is CASSPQGAANYGYTF. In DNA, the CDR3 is TGCGCCAGCAGCCCCCAGGGGGCAGCTAACTATGGCTACACCTTC.

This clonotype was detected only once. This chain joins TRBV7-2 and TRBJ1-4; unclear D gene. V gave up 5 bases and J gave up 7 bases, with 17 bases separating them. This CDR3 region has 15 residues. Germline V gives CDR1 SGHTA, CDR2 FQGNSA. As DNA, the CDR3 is TGTGCCAGCAGCCCTGGTTTGAGGGAAGCTGAAAAACTGTTTTTT. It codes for CASSPGLREAEKLFF.

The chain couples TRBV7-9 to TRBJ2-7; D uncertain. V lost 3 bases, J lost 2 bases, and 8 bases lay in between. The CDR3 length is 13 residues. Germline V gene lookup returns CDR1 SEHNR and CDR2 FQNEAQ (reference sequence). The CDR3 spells CASSFRQTYEQYF. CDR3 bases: TGTGCCAGCAGCTTCCGGCAGACCTACGAGCAGTACTTC.

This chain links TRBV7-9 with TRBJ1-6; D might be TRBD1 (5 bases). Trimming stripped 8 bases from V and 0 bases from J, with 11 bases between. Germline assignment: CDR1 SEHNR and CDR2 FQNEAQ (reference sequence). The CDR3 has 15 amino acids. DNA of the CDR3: TGTGCCAGCCGGGACCGACGCTCCTATAATTCACCCCTCCACTTT. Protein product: CASRDRRSYNSPLHF.

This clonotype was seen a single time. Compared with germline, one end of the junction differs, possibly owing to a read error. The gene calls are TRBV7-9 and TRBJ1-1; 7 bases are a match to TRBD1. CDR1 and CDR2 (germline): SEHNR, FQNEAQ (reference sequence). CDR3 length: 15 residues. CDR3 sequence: CANSNRGGWNTEAFF. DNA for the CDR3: TGTGCCAACAGCAACAGGGGCGGGTGGAACACTGAAGCTTTCTTT.

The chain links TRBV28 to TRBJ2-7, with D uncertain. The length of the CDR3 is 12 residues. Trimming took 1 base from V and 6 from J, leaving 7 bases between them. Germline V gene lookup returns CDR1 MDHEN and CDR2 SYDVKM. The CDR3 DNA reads TGTGCCAGCAGTTTATTCAAGCGCGAGCAGTACTTC. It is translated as CASSLFKREQYF.

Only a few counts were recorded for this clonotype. The CDR3 sequence: CASSMGPNTGELFF. CDR3 sequence (DNA): TGTGCCAGTAGTATGGGACCTAACACCGGGGAGCTGTTTTTT. V and J are TRBV19 and TRBJ2-2; D may be TRBD1 or TRBD2 (5 bases each). Germline V gene sequence: CDR1 LNHDA, CDR2 SQIVND (reference sequence). The CDR3 loop spans 14 amino acids. V lost 3 bases and J lost 2, with 7 bases in between.

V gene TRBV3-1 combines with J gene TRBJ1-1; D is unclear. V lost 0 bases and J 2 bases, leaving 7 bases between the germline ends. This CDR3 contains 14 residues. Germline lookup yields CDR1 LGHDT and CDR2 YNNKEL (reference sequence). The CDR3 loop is CASSQECLNTEAFF. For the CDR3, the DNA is TGTGCCAGCAGCCAAGAGTGTCTTAACACTGAAGCTTTCTTT.

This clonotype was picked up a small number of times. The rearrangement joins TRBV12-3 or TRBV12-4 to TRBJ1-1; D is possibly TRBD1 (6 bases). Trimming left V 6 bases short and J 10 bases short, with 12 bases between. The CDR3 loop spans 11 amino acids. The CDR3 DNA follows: TGTGCCAGCAGCATAAACAGGGTAGCTTTCTTT. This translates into CASSINRVAFF.

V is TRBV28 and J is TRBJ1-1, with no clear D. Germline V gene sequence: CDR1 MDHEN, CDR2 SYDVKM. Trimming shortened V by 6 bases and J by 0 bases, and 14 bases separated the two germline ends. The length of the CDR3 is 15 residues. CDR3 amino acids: CASSPLGRMNTEAFF. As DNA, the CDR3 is TGTGCCAGCAGCCCCTTAGGCAGGATGAACACTGAAGCTTTCTTT.

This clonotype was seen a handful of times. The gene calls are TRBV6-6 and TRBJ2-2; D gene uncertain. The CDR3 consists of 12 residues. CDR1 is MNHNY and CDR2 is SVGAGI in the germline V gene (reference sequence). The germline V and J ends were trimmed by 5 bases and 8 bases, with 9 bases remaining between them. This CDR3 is CASSPGWGELFF. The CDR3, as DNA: TGTGCCAGCAGTCCCGGTTGGGGGGAGCTGTTTTTT.

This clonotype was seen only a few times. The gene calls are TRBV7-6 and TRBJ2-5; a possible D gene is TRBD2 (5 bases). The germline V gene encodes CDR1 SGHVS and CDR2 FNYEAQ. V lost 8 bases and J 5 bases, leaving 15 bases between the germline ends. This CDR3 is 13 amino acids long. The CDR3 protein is CASGERERETQYF. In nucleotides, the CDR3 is TGTGCCAGCGGGGAAAGGGAGAGGGAGACCCAGTACTTC.

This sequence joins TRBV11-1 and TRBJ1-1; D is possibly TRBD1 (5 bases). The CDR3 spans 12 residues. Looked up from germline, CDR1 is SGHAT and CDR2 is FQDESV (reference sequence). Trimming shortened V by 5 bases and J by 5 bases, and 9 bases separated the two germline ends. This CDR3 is CASSGGRTEAFF. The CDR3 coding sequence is TGTGCCAGCAGCGGGGGAAGGACTGAAGCTTTCTTT. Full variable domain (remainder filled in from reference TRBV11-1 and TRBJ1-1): EAEVAQSPRYKITEKSQAVAFWCDPISGHATLYWYRQILGQGPELLVQFQDESVVDDSQLPKDRFSAERLKGVDSTLKIQPAELGDSAMYLCASSGGRTEAFFGQGTRLTVV.

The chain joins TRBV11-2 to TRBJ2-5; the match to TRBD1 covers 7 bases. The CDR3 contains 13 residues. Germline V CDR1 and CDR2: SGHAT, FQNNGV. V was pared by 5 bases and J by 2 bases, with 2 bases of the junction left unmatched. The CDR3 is CASSVTGQETQYF. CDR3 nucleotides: TGTGCCAGCAGCGTGACAGGGCAAGAGACCCAGTACTTC.

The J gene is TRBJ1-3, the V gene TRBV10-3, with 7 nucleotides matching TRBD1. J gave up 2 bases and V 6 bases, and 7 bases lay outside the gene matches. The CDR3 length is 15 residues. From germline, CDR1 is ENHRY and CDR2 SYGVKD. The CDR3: CAIREQGPPGNTIYF. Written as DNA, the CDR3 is TGTGCCATCAGGGAACAGGGGCCCCCTGGAAACACCATATATTTT.

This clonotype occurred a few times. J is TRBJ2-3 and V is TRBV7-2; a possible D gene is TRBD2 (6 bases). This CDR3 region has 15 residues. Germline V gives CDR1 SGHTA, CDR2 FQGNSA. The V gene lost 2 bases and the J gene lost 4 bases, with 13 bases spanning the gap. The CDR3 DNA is TGTGCCAGCAGCTTACGGACGGGAGTTGCAGATACGCAGTATTTT. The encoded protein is CASSLRTGVADTQYF. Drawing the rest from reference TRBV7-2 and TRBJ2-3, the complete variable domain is GAGVSQSPSNKVTEKGKDVELRCDPISGHTALYWYRQSLGQGLEFLIYFQGNSAPDKSGLPSDRFSAERTGGSVSTLTIQRTQQEDSAVYLCASSLRTGVADTQYFGPGTRLTVL.

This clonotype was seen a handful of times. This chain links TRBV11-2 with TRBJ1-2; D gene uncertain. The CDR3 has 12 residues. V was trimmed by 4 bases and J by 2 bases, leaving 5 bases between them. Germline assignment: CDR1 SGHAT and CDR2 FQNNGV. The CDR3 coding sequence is TGTGCCAGCAGCTCGGACAACTATGGCTACACCTTC. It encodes CASSSDNYGYTF.

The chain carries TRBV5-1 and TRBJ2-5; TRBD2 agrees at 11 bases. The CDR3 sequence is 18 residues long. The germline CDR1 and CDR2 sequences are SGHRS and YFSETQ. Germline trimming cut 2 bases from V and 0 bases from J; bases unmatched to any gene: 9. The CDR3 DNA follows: TGCGCCAGCAGCTTCCCCTCTAGCGGGGGGCCGTACCAAGAGACCCAGTACTTC. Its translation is CASSFPSSGGPYQETQYF.

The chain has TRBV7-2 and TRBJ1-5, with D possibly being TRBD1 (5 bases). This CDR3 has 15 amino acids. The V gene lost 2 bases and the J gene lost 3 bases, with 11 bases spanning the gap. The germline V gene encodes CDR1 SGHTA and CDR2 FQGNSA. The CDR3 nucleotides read TGTGCCAGCAGCTTAAATTGGGGCGTCAATCAGCCCCAGCATTTT. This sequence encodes CASSLNWGVNQPQHF.

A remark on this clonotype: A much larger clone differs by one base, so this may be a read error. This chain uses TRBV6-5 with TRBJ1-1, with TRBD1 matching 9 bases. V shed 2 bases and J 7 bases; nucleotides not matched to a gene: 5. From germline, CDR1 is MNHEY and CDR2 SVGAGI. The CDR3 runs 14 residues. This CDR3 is CASSYTDRGGEAFF. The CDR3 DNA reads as TGTGCCAGCAGTTACACAGACAGGGGGGGTGAAGCTTTCTTT.

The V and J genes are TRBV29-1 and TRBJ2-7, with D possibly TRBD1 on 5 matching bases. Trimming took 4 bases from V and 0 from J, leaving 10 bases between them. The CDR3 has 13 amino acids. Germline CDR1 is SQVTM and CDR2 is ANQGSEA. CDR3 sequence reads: CSVVKDNSYEQYF. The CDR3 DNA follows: TGCAGCGTTGTAAAGGACAACTCCTACGAGCAGTACTTC.

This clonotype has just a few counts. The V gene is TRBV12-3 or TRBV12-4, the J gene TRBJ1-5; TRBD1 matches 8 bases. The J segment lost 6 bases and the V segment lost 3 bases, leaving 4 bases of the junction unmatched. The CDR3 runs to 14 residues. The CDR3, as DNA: TGTGCCAGCAGTTTGACAGGGGAGTCTCAGCCCCAGCATTTT. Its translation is CASSLTGESQPQHF.